The 24 T cell receptor beta chains below were found in one sample sequenced in a study of blood T cell repertoires in COVID-19. Sequencing used immunoSEQ multiplex PCR; TCRdb keeps in-frame clones, though not all of them. The sample has 200,000 to 300,000 clones, about four fifths seen once. Sequenced sample: peripheral blood. The receptors here all came from a woman older than 75 with COVID-19, enrolled during active disease.

The J gene is TRBJ1-1, the V gene TRBV20-1, with TRBD1 matching over 11 bases. CDR1 is DFQATT and CDR2 is SNEGSKA in the germline V gene (reference sequence). The CDR3 runs to 16 residues. V was pared by 3 bases and J by 6 bases, with 12 bases of the junction left unmatched. CDR3 amino acids: CSASIPIGQGAPEAFF. The DNA for the CDR3 is TGCAGTGCTAGTATCCCCATAGGACAGGGGGCGCCTGAAGCTTTCTTT.

This chain uses TRBV30 with TRBJ1-6; D is unclear. Germline CDR1 is GTSNPN and CDR2 is SVGIG (reference sequence). V lost 6 bases to trimming and J lost 0 bases, with 15 bases between them. This CDR3 region has 16 residues. CDR3 nucleotide sequence: TGTGCCTGCCCTGGAGCGGGCAGCTCCTATAATTCACCCCTCCACTTT. Amino acids: CACPGAGSSYNSPLHF.

The J gene is TRBJ2-2, the V gene TRBV2; D might be TRBD2 (7 bases). V lost 7 bases and J 4 bases, leaving 16 bases between the germline ends. CDR1 SNHLY and CDR2 FYNNEI come from the germline V gene. The length of the CDR3 is 15 residues. The CDR3 here is CASTRTRGATGELFF. In nucleotides, the CDR3 is TGTGCCAGCACTCGGACCCGGGGGGCCACCGGGGAGCTGTTTTTT.

V is TRBV2 and J is TRBJ1-6; D unclear. Germline loops: CDR1 SNHLY, CDR2 FYNNEI. Deletions cut 6 bases from V and 9 bases from J, with 12 bases between. The CDR3 extends over 13 amino acids. The CDR3 region is CASRRTVSSPLHF. CDR3 coding DNA: TGTGCCAGCAGGAGGACTGTAAGTTCACCCCTCCACTTT.

V gene TRBV6-1 combines with J gene TRBJ1-5; D possibly corresponds to TRBD1 (5 bases). Trimming took 2 bases from V and 3 from J, leaving 8 bases between them. The CDR3 length is 14 residues. Germline CDR1 and CDR2: MNHNS and SASEGT. CDR3 residues: CASSESGPNQPQHF. The CDR3 nucleotides read TGTGCCAGCAGTGAATCAGGGCCCAATCAGCCCCAGCATTTT.

This clone was seen once. The chain joins TRBV24-1 to TRBJ1-2, with D maybe TRBD1 (5 bases). The CDR3 contains 13 residues. Germline V gene lookup returns CDR1 KGHDR and CDR2 SFDVKD. The V gene lost 2 bases and the J gene lost 4 bases, with 7 bases spanning the gap. The CDR3 DNA reads as TGTGCCACCAGTGATTGGGGGGGCTATGGCTACACCTTC. It codes for CATSDWGGYGYTF.

This clone occurred a few times. V is TRBV5-6 and J is TRBJ1-1; 10 bases map to TRBD1. Germline loops: CDR1 SGHDT, CDR2 YYEEEE. V lost 7 bases, J lost 6 bases, and 6 bases stayed unmatched. The CDR3 spans 13 residues. The CDR3 region is CASYRDRGPEAFF. The CDR3 bases are TGTGCCAGCTACCGGGACAGGGGACCTGAAGCTTTCTTT.

The V call is TRBV6-5, the J call TRBJ1-1, with 9 bases lining up with TRBD1. After removal of 6 bases from V and 4 bases from J, the junction contained 6 bases not matched to a gene. This CDR3 spans 14 amino acids. Germline CDR1 is MNHEY and CDR2 is SVGAGI. Here the CDR3 reads CASSYRGLGTEAFF. The CDR3 coding sequence is TGTGCCAGCAGCTACAGGGGGCTTGGCACTGAAGCTTTCTTT.

The rearrangement links TRBV5-1 to TRBJ1-1, with D unclear. The CDR3 covers 15 residues. V lost 1 base and J lost 1, with 11 bases in between. Per the germline V gene, CDR1 is SGHRS and CDR2 is YFSETQ. Here the CDR3 reads CASSLKGDANTEAFF. The CDR3 nucleotides are TGCGCCAGCAGCTTGAAGGGAGATGCGAACACTGAAGCTTTCTTT.

V is TRBV30 and J is TRBJ2-2, with TRBD2 matching over 7 bases. V lost 4 bases, J lost 5 bases, and 4 bases stayed unmatched. Germline values: CDR1 GTSNPN, CDR2 SVGIG (reference sequence). CDR3 length: 13 residues. CDR3 in amino acids: CAWTPGGTGELFF. The CDR3 nucleotides are TGTGCCTGGACCCCGGGGGGTACCGGGGAGCTGTTTTTT.

This clone has a single count. The rearrangement uses TRBV3-1 (or the pseudogene TRBV3-2) and TRBJ1-1; D remains ambiguous. The germline V gene encodes CDR1 LGHDT and CDR2 YNNKEL (reference sequence). Trimming took off 4 bases at V and 2 bases at J, with 11 bases between the two ends. This CDR3 is built from 14 residues. CDR3 protein: CASSPRAGNTEAFF. For the CDR3, the DNA is TGTGCCAGCAGCCCGAGAGCGGGAAACACTGAAGCTTTCTTT.

This clone occurred once. The DNA of the CDR3 is TGTGCCAGCAGCCCCAGCGGGCAGGCGGCGAACACCGGGGAGCTGTTTTTT. Encoded protein: CASSPSGQAANTGELFF. The chain has TRBV11-3 and TRBJ2-2; the D gene is possibly TRBD2 (6 bases). Per the germline V gene, CDR1 is SGHNT and CDR2 is YENEEA. V was clipped by 5 bases and J by 0 bases, with 16 bases between them. There are 17 residues in the CDR3.

The rearrangement links TRBV5-1 to TRBJ1-1; 10 positions agree with TRBD1. The CDR3 consists of 15 residues. Trimming at V came to 1 base and at J to 4 bases, leaving 4 bases not matched to a gene. CDR1 SGHRS and CDR2 YFSETQ come from the germline V gene. CDR3 nucleotides: TGCGCCAGCAGCTTGAGTCGGACAGGGGGCACTGAAGCTTTCTTT. It specifies CASSLSRTGGTEAFF.

This clone appeared once. V gene TRBV6-5 combines with J gene TRBJ2-7, with TRBD1 matching over 7 bases. After removal of 6 bases from V and 0 bases from J, the junction contained 5 bases not matched to a gene. The CDR3 covers 14 residues. Germline V gives CDR1 MNHEY, CDR2 SVGAGI. The DNA for the CDR3 is TGTGCCAGCAGGATGACAGGGAGCTCCTACGAGCAGTACTTC. It codes for CASRMTGSSYEQYF.

V usage is TRBV28 and J usage is TRBJ1-2; D is unresolved. V lost 6 bases and J 6 bases, leaving 14 bases between the germline ends. CDR3 length equals 13 residues. Germline V lookup: CDR1 MDHEN, CDR2 SYDVKM. CDR3 loop: CASSPRWAHGYTF. CDR3 nucleotides: TGTGCCAGCAGCCCCAGGTGGGCCCATGGCTACACCTTC.

CDR3 in amino acids: CASSAFTRPVYGYTF. CDR3 sequence (DNA): TGTGCCAGCAGCGCTTTTACCAGGCCAGTCTATGGCTACACCTTC. The rearrangement uses TRBV9 and TRBJ1-2; D is ambiguous. The V gene lost 3 bases and the J gene lost 4 bases, with 16 bases spanning the gap. The CDR3 is made up of 15 amino acids. Germline V gives CDR1 SGDLS, CDR2 YYNGEE. The full variable domain, rest sourced from reference TRBV9 and TRBJ1-2, is DSGVTQTPKHLITATGQRVTLRCSPRSGDLSVYWYQQSLDQGLQFLIQYYNGEERAKGNILERFSAQQFPDLHSELNLSSLELGDSALYFCASSAFTRPVYGYTFGSGTRLTVV.

The chain has TRBV6-6 and TRBJ1-1; D remains ambiguous. CDR3 length: 15 amino acids. Trimming took 0 bases from V and 4 from J, leaving 12 bases between them. In germline, CDR1 is MNHNY, CDR2 SVGAGI (reference sequence). The CDR3 spells CASSYSRRTGTEAFF. The CDR3 coding sequence is TGTGCCAGCAGTTACTCGAGGAGGACGGGCACTGAAGCTTTCTTT.

The chain recombines TRBV29-1 with TRBJ2-5, with D tentatively TRBD2 (6 bases). Germline CDR1 reads SQVTM; CDR2 reads ANQGSEA. V gave up 5 bases and J gave up 5 bases, with 15 bases separating them. The CDR3 loop spans 13 amino acids. The CDR3 DNA is TGCAGCGTTCCCTCCGGGGGATATGAGACCCAGTACTTC. This gives the protein CSVPSGGYETQYF.

The chain uses TRBV5-1 and TRBJ1-1; 7 bases are shared with TRBD1. V lost 3 bases, J lost 4 bases, and 6 bases stayed unmatched. The CDR3 spans 14 residues. From germline, CDR1 is SGHRS and CDR2 YFSETQ. CDR3 amino acids: CASSSSGGSTEAFF. CDR3 nucleotides: TGCGCCAGCAGCTCTTCAGGGGGGAGCACTGAAGCTTTCTTT.

The rearrangement uses TRBV19 and TRBJ2-1; 9 bases agree with TRBD1. Per germline, CDR1 LNHDA and CDR2 SQIVND (reference sequence). After removal of 1 base from V and 7 bases from J, the junction contained 8 bases not matched to a gene. This CDR3 spans 16 amino acids. The CDR3 DNA reads TGTGCCAGTAGTATAGGAACGGGACAGGGAAGGAATGAGCAGTTCTTC. Translation: CASSIGTGQGRNEQFF.

The genes are TRBV18 and TRBJ2-2, with TRBD1 identical over 8 bases. Germline values: CDR1 KGHSH, CDR2 LQKENI. CDR3 length: 13 amino acids. V shed 4 bases and J 5 bases; nucleotides not matched to a gene: 0. The CDR3 DNA is TGTGCCAGCTCACGGACAGGGACCGGGGAGCTGTTTTTT. Translating it yields CASSRTGTGELFF.

As regards this clone: The same CDR3 is also encoded by other DNA sequences in this sample. The rearrangement links TRBV6-5 to TRBJ1-4; D is unclear. CDR3 size: 14 residues. The V and J ends lost 6 bases and 0 bases respectively, with 8 bases between them. Germline CDR1 reads MNHEY; CDR2 reads SVGAGI. The CDR3 region has the DNA TGTGCCAGCAGGGGAGCTGCAACTAATGAAAAACTGTTTTTT. This encodes CASRGAATNEKLFF.

The V gene is TRBV6-2 or TRBV6-3, the J gene TRBJ1-1; D is unclear. The CDR3 has 13 residues. The ends were cut back, 1 base at V and 7 bases at J, with 10 bases in the middle. Germline CDR1 reads MNHEY; CDR2 reads SVGEGT. This CDR3 is CASSYLSDNEAFF. The CDR3 DNA reads TGTGCCAGCAGTTACTTGTCAGATAATGAAGCTTTCTTT.

This clone was picked up one time. The CDR3 protein is CASSEVIGYTF. The CDR3 DNA is TGTGCCAGCAGTGAAGTTATTGGCTACACCTTC. The V call is TRBV2, the J call TRBJ1-2; D remains unclear. CDR1 is SNHLY, CDR2 FYNNEI, per germline. The CDR3 runs 11 residues. With 1 base removed from V and 7 bases from J, the gap between germline ends came to 4 bases. Looking up the rest from reference TRBV2 and TRBJ1-2 gives the full variable domain: EPEVTQTPSHQVTQMGQEVILRCVPISNHLYFYWYRQILGQKVEFLVSFYNNEISEKSEIFDDQFSVERPDGSNFTLKIRSTKLEDSAMYFCASSEVIGYTFGSGTRLTVV.